This T cell receptor (beta chain) appears in the sequencing data of a study of cytomegalovirus exposure and HLA in healthy donors. Profiled with immunoSEQ multiplex PCR; TCRdb holds only in-frame clones, not every one. Of some 240,000 clones in the sample, about 90% were seen once. Sequenced: PBMCs. This TCR came from a woman aged 25 to 39 in good health and CMV-seropositive.

The CDR3 nucleotides are TGTGCCAGCAGTTTAAAATTTTCCGTGTCGTTGAATGAGCAGTTCTTC. Protein: CASSLKFSVSLNEQFF. The chain has TRBV27 and TRBJ2-1; no firm D call. V was trimmed by 2 bases and J by 7 bases, leaving 18 bases between them. Looked up from germline, CDR1 is MNHEY and CDR2 is SMNVEV (reference sequence). This CDR3 is 16 amino acids long.